This T cell receptor (beta chain) was documented in a study of shared clonotypes between healthy human individuals. Study information: The donor pool was made up of a couple of women and three men aged 18 to 49. CD4 naive cells filled three plates per donor, CD4 memory three, CD8 naive two and CD8 memory one. Study-wide findings and caveats: Clonotype sharing among the donors was expected to vary with sequencing depth.

Original processing methods: ImmunoSEQ supplied junction-only sequences lacking quality scores, so filtering was different. The method was immunoSEQ multiplex PCR; TCRdb's version includes in-frame clones alone and lacks a portion of them. That table furnishes V, J and clone size, whereas the DNA furnished D and trimming. The repertoire includes over a million clones, about 98.5% of them detected once, and 0.36% sits in the top ten. A note on this clone: Its antigen is currently unknown.

This CDR3 has 16 residues. V was pared by 1 base and J by 0 bases, with 12 bases between. Per the germline V gene, CDR1 is MGHRA and CDR2 is YSYEKL. The TCR was taken from a man younger than 45 in good health. The J gene is TRBJ1-1, the V gene TRBV4-1; possible D gene TRBD1, 6 bases. The specimen was naive CD4+ T cells sorted from blood. As for subset: CD45RA+ positively selected. CDR3 bases: TGCGCCAGCAGCCAAGTACGGACAGTCCTGAACACTGAAGCTTTCTTT. It encodes CASSQVRTVLNTEAFF.